One sample yielded the 10 T cell receptor beta chains listed below, sequenced in a study of tumor-infiltrating lymphocytes in primary liver carcinoma. Starting from 400 to 500 ng of total RNA, TCR beta cDNA was produced with a primer in the constant region. Three-round nested multiplex PCR performed with slightly modified ARM-PCR produced the TCR beta libraries. PCR rounds one and two used TRBV1-TRBV30 forward primers with a C-beta reverse primer for 9 to 10 cycles each. TCRdb fed the multiplex PCR reads into MiXCR, producing one record per CDR3 protein. The table records tens of thousands of distinct CDR3 sequences, 65% to 80% of them present only once. Unsorted bulk tissue, roughly 19-34 mg of it, served as the source for co-extraction of RNA and DNA. The sequenced sample consisted of liver tumor tissue from sampling region 1. Subset defined: tumor region T1, superior pole. All receptors come from a man aged 35-49 years with primary liver carcinoma and hepatitis B virus infection.

Notes on this clonotype: One end of the junction varies from germline; a read error may be responsible. V is TRBV29-1 and J is TRBJ2-1; D gene uncertain. Germline CDR1 and CDR2: SQVTM and ANQGSEA. The CDR3 has 13 residues. The CDR3 loop is CSVTISSYSEQFF. The CDR3 nucleotides read TGCAGCGTTACTATCAGCTCCTACAGTGAGCAATTCTTC.

The gene calls are TRBV28 and TRBJ2-7; weak D call: TRBD2 (7 bases). The germline V and J ends were trimmed by 5 bases and 5 bases, with 19 bases remaining between them. Germline V gene lookup returns CDR1 MDHEN and CDR2 SYDVKM. This CDR3 is built from 15 residues. CDR3 nucleotide sequence: TGTGCCAGCAGTCTAAGGGGGGGCCGGAGGGACGAGCAGTACTTC. Amino acids: CASSLRGGRRDEQYF.

Regarding this clonotype: The junction does not match germline at one end; this may be a read error. V and J are TRBV4-1 and TRBJ2-5; TRBD2 aligns across 14 bases. The CDR3 runs 16 residues. Germline V CDR1 and CDR2: MGHRA, YSYEKL. CDR3 bases: TGCGCCAGCAGCCATGGGACTAGCGGGAGAGGAGAGACCCGGTACTTC. Protein: CASSHGTSGRGETRYF.

By frequency in the sample, this clonotype is medium-sized (0.01 to 0.1%). The chain recombines TRBV11-2 with TRBJ2-1; the D is unclear. The CDR3 contains 12 residues. The V end was cut by 8 bases, the J end by 8 bases, with 13 bases between. The germline gives CDR1 SGHAT, CDR2 FQNNGV. The chain's CDR3 is CASEHAIDEQFF. CDR3 nucleotide sequence: TGTGCCAGCGAGCACGCAATAGATGAGCAGTTCTTC.

This clonotype was observed at least ten times. The chain joins TRBV7-8 to TRBJ2-1; D is possibly TRBD2 (5 bases). This CDR3 is built from 14 residues. Germline V gives CDR1 SGHVS, CDR2 FQNEAQ. V lost 5 bases, J lost 10 bases, and 18 bases lay in between. CDR3 region: CASSLILNGNEQFF. CDR3 bases: TGTGCCAGCAGCCTGATCCTAAACGGGAACGAGCAGTTCTTC. The full variable domain, its missing parts supplied by reference TRBV7-8 and TRBJ2-1, is GAGVSQSPRYKVAKRGQDVALRCDPISGHVSLFWYQQALGQGPEFLTYFQNEAQLDKSGLPSDRFFAERPEGSVSTLKIQRTQQEDSAVYLCASSLILNGNEQFFGPGTRLTVL.

Turning to this clonotype: Being one base from a much bigger clone, this may be a read error. V gene TRBV30 combines with J gene TRBJ1-2, with unresolved D. This CDR3 comprises 14 residues. Germline CDR1 and CDR2: GTSNPN and SVGIG (reference sequence). CDR3 nucleotide sequence: TGTGCCTGGGGTGTTGGAGGTACTAACTATGGCTACACCTTC. Translation gives CAWGVGGTNYGYTF.

A word on this clonotype: At one boundary the junction diverges from the germline segment, which might be a read error. This chain links TRBV12-3 or TRBV12-4 with TRBJ2-2, with no clear D. CDR3 length: 18 amino acids. The CDR3 region has the DNA TGTGCCAGCACTTTAGATCGTCCTTTGGGATTAGCCTCCGGGGAGCTGTTTTTT. Protein sequence: CASTLDRPLGLASGELFF.

About this clonotype: One end of the junction does not line up with germline, which may come from a read error. The V call is TRBV7-8, the J call TRBJ2-1; D may be TRBD1 or TRBD2 (5 bases each). This CDR3 spans 15 amino acids. The germline V gene encodes CDR1 SGHVS and CDR2 FQNEAQ. CDR3 amino acids: CASRPTGEGYKEQFF. The DNA of the CDR3 is TGTGCCAGCAGACCGACCGGCGAGGGGTACAAAGAGCAGTTCTTC.

As concerns this clonotype: This may be a read error, as it is one base from a much larger clone. The rearrangement links TRBV6-4 to TRBJ2-6, with TRBD1 identical over 8 bases. Per germline, CDR1 MRHNA and CDR2 SNTAGT. The CDR3 loop spans 16 amino acids. Trimming took 8 bases from V and 3 from J; bases not matched to a gene: 9. CDR3 nucleotide sequence: TGTGCCAGCCTACAGGGGGGCCTTGGTGGGGCCAACGTCCTGACTTTC. It is translated as CASLQGGLGGANVLTF.

This clonotype was observed a handful of times. The junction does not match germline at one end; this may be a read error. The chain couples TRBV12-3 or TRBV12-4 to TRBJ2-7; D may be TRBD2 (5 bases). The CDR3 is 13 amino acids. CDR3 amino acids: CVSTRREYYEEYF. DNA for the CDR3: TGTGTCAGCACTCGACGGGAATACTACGAGGAGTACTTC.